These T cell receptor beta chains were read from a single sample in a study of vaccination and CD4 T cells after COVID-19. These receptors lack a known antigen. One entry per CDR3 protein, called by TCRdb with MiXCR from the PCR reads. The data contain under 20,000 distinct CDR3 sequences, roughly 56% of them seen just once; the ten biggest clones take up about 13%. The sample taken for sequencing was CD4+ T cells from blood, cultured in vitro. The receptor set was obtained from a human donor who had recovered from COVID-19. The CDR3 runs from the conserved cysteine through the conserved F or W. D genes are given only for firm matches. Size tells how often a clone was seen (once, few, many) or the class of an expanded clone, and some rows leave it out.

v_call	d_call	j_call	clone_size	cdr3_aa	cdr3_nt
TRBV11-3	NA	TRBJ1-1	few	CASSPTQNTEAFF	TGTGCCAGCAGCCCGACACAGAACACTGAAGCTTTCTTT
TRBV15	NA	TRBJ1-5	NA	CATSRELKQPQHF	TGTGCCACCAGTCGAGAGCTAAAGCAGCCCCAGCATTTT
TRBV18	TRBD2	TRBJ2-7	NA	CASSPPFGTSIVEQYF	TGTGCCAGCTCACCACCTTTCGGGACTAGTATAGTCGAGCAGTACTTC
TRBV20-1	NA	TRBJ2-5	NA	CSARPQETQYF	TGCAGTGCTAGACCCCAAGAGACCCAGTACTTC
TRBV6-5	NA	TRBJ2-1	NA	CASSYSTGPGDEQFF	TGTGCCAGCAGTTACTCGACGGGACCGGGTGACGAGCAGTTCTTC
TRBV18	NA	TRBJ1-1	NA	CASSPSIGNTEAFF	TGTGCCAGCTCACCTTCCATCGGGAACACTGAAGCTTTCTTT
TRBV20-1	NA	TRBJ2-5	NA	CSATPGQETQYF	TGCAGTGCTACTCCGGGTCAAGAGACCCAGTACTTC
TRBV29-1	TRBD1	TRBJ1-2	NA	CSVDDRVTSGYTF	TGCAGCGTTGATGACAGGGTAACGTCTGGCTACACCTTC
TRBV19	TRBD1	TRBJ2-7	NA	CASSQGAAFEQYF	TGTGCCAGTTCGCAGGGGGCGGCGTTCGAGCAGTACTTC
TRBV6-1	NA	TRBJ1-2	NA	CASSGRGGGAGYTF	TGTGCCAGCAGTGGAAGAGGTGGGGGCGCGGGCTACACCTTC
TRBV18	TRBD2	TRBJ2-5	NA	CASSPGLAGGGETQYF	TGTGCCAGCTCACCCGGACTAGCGGGAGGAGGAGAGACCCAGTACTTC
TRBV7-9	NA	TRBJ2-2	NA	CASSLKTVISNTGELFF	TGTGCCAGCAGCTTAAAGACGGTGATCTCAAACACCGGGGAGCTGTTTTTT
TRBV19	NA	TRBJ1-2	NA	CASSLVGGELNYGYTF	TGTGCCAGTAGTTTGGTAGGGGGTGAATTGAACTATGGCTACACCTTC
TRBV6-2/TRBV6-3	NA	TRBJ1-5	NA	CASSYSAGQSLPYSNQPQHF	TGTGCCAGCAGTTACTCGGCCGGCCAGTCCCTACCCTATAGCAATCAGCCCCAGCATTTT
TRBV12-3/TRBV12-4	NA	TRBJ2-2	once	CASSLSVRLNTGELFF	TGTGCCAGCAGTTTAAGCGTTAGACTGAACACCGGGGAGCTGTTTTTT
TRBV2	NA	TRBJ2-3	once	CASIGTDTQYF	TGTGCCAGCATTGGGACAGATACGCAGTATTTT
TRBV7-6	NA	TRBJ1-1	few	CASSSYSSQNTEAFF	TGTGCCAGCAGCTCATACAGTAGCCAGAACACTGAAGCTTTCTTT
TRBV7-9	TRBD2	TRBJ2-3	NA	CASSTGLAGGPGNADTQYF	TGTGCCAGCAGCACCGGACTAGCGGGAGGGCCCGGGAACGCAGATACGCAGTATTTT
TRBV6-5	NA	TRBJ1-6	NA	CASSSGRGMNSPLHF	TGTGCCAGCAGTTCCGGGAGGGGCATGAATTCACCCCTCCACTTT
TRBV7-9	NA	TRBJ1-1	NA	CASSQSADTEAFF	TGTGCCAGCAGCCAGTCGGCGGACACTGAAGCTTTCTTT
TRBV6-2/TRBV6-3	NA	TRBJ1-5	NA	CASRKQGNQPQHF	TGTGCCAGCCGAAAGCAGGGCAATCAGCCCCAGCATTTT
TRBV11-3	TRBD2	TRBJ2-1	NA	CASSLDQAGGTFPNEQFF	TGTGCCAGCAGCTTAGATCAGGCGGGGGGAACCTTTCCCAATGAGCAGTTCTTC